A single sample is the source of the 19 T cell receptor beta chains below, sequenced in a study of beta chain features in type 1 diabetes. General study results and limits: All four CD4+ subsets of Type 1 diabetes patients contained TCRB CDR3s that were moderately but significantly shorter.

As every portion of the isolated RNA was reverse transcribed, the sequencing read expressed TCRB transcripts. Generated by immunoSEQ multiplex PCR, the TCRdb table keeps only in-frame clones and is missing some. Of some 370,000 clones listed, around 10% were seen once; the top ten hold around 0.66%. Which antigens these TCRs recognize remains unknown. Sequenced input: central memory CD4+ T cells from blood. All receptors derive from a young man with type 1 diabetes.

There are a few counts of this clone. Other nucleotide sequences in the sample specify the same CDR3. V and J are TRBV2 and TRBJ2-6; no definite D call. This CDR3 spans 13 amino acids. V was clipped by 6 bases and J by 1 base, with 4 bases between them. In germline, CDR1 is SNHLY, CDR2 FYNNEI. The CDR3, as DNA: TGTGCCAGCAGGGCTTCTGGGGCCAACGTCCTGACTTTC. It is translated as CASRASGANVLTF. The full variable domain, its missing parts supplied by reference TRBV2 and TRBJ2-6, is EPEVTQTPSHQVTQMGQEVILRCVPISNHLYFYWYRQILGQKVEFLVSFYNNEISEKSEIFDDQFSVERPDGSNFTLKIRSTKLEDSAMYFCASRASGANVLTFGAGSRLTVL.

CDR3 amino acids: CASSLDNYNEQFF. The CDR3 bases are TGTGCCAGCAGCTTAGACAACTACAATGAGCAGTTCTTC. This rearrangement joins TRBV7-2 to TRBJ2-1; D not certain. The V and J ends lost 1 base and 3 bases respectively, with 4 bases between them. This CDR3 region has 13 residues. The germline V gene has CDR1 SGHTA and CDR2 FQGNSA.

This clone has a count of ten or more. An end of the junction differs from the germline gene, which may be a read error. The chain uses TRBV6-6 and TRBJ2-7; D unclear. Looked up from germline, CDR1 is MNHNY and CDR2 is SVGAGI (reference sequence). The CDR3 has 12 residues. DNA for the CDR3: TGTGCCAGCAGTCCATCCTCCAACGAGCAGTACTTC. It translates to CASSPSSNEQYF.

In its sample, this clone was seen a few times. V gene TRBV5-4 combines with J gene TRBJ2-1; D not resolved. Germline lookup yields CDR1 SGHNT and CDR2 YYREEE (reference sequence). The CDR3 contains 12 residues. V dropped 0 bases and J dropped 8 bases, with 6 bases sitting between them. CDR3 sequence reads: CASSLGSDEQFF. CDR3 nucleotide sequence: TGTGCCAGCAGCTTGGGGTCAGATGAGCAGTTCTTC.

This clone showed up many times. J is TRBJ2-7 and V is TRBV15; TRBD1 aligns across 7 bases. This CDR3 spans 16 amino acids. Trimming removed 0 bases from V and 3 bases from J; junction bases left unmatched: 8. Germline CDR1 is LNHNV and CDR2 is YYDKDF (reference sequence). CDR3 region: CATSREGDRANYEQYF. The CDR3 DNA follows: TGTGCCACCAGCAGAGAAGGCGACAGGGCAAACTACGAGCAGTACTTC. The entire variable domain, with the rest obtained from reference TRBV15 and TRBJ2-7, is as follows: DAMVIQNPRYQVTQFGKPVTLSCSQTLNHNVMYWYQQKSSQAPKLLFHYYDKDFNNEADTPDNFQSRRPNTSFCFLDIRSPGLGDTAMYLCATSREGDRANYEQYFGPGTRLTVT.

The CDR3, as DNA: TGTGCCAGCTCACCAAATAGACTAGCAGTCACAGATACGCAGTATTTT. This gives the protein CASSPNRLAVTDTQYF. The chain recombines TRBV18 with TRBJ2-3, with TRBD2 matching 7 bases. Trimming removed 2 bases from V and 2 bases from J; junction bases left unmatched: 7. Germline lookup yields CDR1 KGHSH and CDR2 LQKENI. This CDR3 is 16 amino acids long.

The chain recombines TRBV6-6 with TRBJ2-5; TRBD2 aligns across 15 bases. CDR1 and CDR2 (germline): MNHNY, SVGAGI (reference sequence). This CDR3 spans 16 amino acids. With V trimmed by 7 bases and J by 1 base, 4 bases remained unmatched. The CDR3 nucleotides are TGTGCCAGCACGTCGGGACTAGCGGGAGGCCAAGAGACCCAGTACTTC. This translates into CASTSGLAGGQETQYF.

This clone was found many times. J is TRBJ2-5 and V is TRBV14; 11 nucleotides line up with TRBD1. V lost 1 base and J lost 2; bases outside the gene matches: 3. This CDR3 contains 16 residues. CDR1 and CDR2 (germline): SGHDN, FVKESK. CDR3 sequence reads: CASSQGDRGVQETQYF. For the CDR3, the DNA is TGTGCCAGCAGCCAAGGGGACAGGGGGGTACAAGAGACCCAGTACTTC.

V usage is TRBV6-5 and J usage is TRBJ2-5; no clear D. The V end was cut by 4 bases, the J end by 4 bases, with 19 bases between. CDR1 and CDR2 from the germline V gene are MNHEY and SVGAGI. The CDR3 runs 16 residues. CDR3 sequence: CASSSLAHEKGETQYF. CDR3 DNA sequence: TGTGCCAGCAGTTCATTGGCTCACGAAAAGGGAGAGACCCAGTACTTC.

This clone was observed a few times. This CDR3 is CASSYAGAISTDTQYF. CDR3 sequence (DNA): TGTGCCAGCAGTTATGCAGGAGCGATTAGCACAGATACGCAGTATTTT. The V call is TRBV6-5, the J call TRBJ2-3; no clear D gene. The CDR3 runs to 16 residues. Deletions cut 3 bases from V and 0 bases from J, with 13 bases between. The V gene's germline CDR1 is MNHEY and CDR2 SVGAGI.

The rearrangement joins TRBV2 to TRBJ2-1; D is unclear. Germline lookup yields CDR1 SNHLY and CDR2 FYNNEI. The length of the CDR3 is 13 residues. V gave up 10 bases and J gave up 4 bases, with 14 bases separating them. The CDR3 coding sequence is TGTGCCACTAAGGAAGGGCCATACAATGAGCAGTTCTTC. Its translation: CATKEGPYNEQFF.

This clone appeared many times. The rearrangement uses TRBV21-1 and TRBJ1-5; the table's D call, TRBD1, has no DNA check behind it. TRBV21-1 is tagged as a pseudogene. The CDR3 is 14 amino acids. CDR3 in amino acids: CASSPRQQHQPQHF. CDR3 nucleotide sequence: TGTGCCAGCAGCCCACGACAGCAGCATCAGCCCCAGCATTTT.

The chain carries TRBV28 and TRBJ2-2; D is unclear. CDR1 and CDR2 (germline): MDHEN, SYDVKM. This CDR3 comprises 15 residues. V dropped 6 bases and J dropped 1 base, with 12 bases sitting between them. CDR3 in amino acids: CASRAFGVNTGELFF. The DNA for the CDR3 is TGTGCCAGCAGGGCCTTTGGGGTGAACACCGGGGAGCTGTTTTTT.

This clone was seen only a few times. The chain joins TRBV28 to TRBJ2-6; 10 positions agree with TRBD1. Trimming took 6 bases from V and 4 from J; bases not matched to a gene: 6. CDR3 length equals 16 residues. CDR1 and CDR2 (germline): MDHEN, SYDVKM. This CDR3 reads CASSKRQGAGANVLTF. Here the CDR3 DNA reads TGTGCCAGCAGCAAAAGACAGGGGGCCGGGGCCAACGTCCTGACTTTC.

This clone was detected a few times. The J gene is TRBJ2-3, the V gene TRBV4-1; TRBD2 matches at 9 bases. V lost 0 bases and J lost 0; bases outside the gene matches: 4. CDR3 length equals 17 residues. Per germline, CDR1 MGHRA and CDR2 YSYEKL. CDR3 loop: CASSQDGLAPSTDTQYF. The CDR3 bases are TGCGCCAGCAGCCAAGACGGACTAGCGCCAAGCACAGATACGCAGTATTTT.

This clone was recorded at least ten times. CDR3 amino acids: CASSQGGTKNIQYF. The CDR3 nucleotides read TGCGCCAGCAGCCAAGGGGGGACCAAAAACATTCAGTACTTC. The chain carries TRBV4-3 and TRBJ2-4; either TRBD1 or TRBD2 may supply D (5 bases each). The CDR3 has 14 amino acids. V lost 1 base to trimming and J lost 2 bases, with 6 bases between them. The germline CDR1 and CDR2 sequences are LGHNA and YSLEER.

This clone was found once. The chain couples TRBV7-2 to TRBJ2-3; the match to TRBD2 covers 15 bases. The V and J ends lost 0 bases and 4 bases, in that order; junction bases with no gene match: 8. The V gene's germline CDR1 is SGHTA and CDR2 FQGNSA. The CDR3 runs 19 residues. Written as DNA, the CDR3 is TGTGCCAGCAGCTTAGCCCCCCTGGGACTAGCGGGAGGAGCAGATACGCAGTATTTT. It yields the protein CASSLAPLGLAGGADTQYF.

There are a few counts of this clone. CDR3 sequence: CASSLDRSGANVLTF. The CDR3 DNA reads TGTGCCAGCAGCTTAGATCGCTCTGGGGCCAACGTCCTGACTTTC. The V call is TRBV7-3, the J call TRBJ2-6; no reliable D call. Trimming removed 2 bases from V and 0 bases from J, with 5 bases in between. The CDR3 consists of 15 residues. CDR1 and CDR2 from the germline V gene are SGHTA and FQGTGA.

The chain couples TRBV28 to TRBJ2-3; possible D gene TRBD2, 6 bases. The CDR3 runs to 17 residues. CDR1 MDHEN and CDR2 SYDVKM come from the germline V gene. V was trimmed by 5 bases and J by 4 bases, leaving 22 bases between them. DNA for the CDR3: TGTGCCAGCAGTCCCCCGGGAGACGGGAGTACCCCAGATACGCAGTATTTT. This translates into CASSPPGDGSTPDTQYF.